This TCR beta chain was profiled in a study of blood T cell repertoires in COVID-19. Original processing methods: Scientists estimated how many nucleated cells there were by amplifying reference gene primers. Libraries were prepared by immunoSEQ multiplex PCR; TCRdb keeps only in-frame clonotypes and omits some of them. V and J calls plus clone size are reproduced from that table; the DNA served to infer D and trimming. The table has a few hundred thousand clones, 92% seen once. Those enrolled, adults aged 18 to 89 years, came from 20 to 25 US areas. CDR1 is MNHEY and CDR2 is SVGAGI in the germline V gene. V shed 10 bases and J 2 bases; nucleotides not matched to a gene: 7. This CDR3 contains 15 residues.

The receptor was isolated from a woman in her 30s who had recovered from COVID-19. Sequenced material: PBMCs or T cells enriched from blood (not recorded which). The chain uses TRBV6-5 and TRBJ2-2; TRBD2 aligns across 10 bases. The DNA for the CDR3 is TGTGCCATCCGTCTAGCGGGAGTTAACACCGGGGAGCTGTTTTTT. Encoded protein: CAIRLAGVNTGELFF.